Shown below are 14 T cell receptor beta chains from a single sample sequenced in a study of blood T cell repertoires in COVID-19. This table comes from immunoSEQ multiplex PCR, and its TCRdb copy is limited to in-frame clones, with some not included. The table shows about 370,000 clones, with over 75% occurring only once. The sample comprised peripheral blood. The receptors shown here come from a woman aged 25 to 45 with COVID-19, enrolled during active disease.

This CDR3 is CASSQKGGYGYTF. CDR3 sequence (DNA): TGTGCCAGCTCACAAAAGGGAGGCTATGGCTACACCTTC. The rearrangement links TRBV2 to TRBJ1-2; the D is unclear. Trimming shortened V by 8 bases and J by 4 bases, and 14 bases separated the two germline ends. The germline V gene encodes CDR1 SNHLY and CDR2 FYNNEI. The CDR3 sequence is 13 residues long. Drawing the rest from reference TRBV2 and TRBJ1-2, the complete variable domain is EPEVTQTPSHQVTQMGQEVILRCVPISNHLYFYWYRQILGQKVEFLVSFYNNEISEKSEIFDDQFSVERPDGSNFTLKIRSTKLEDSAMYFCASSQKGGYGYTFGSGTRLTVV.

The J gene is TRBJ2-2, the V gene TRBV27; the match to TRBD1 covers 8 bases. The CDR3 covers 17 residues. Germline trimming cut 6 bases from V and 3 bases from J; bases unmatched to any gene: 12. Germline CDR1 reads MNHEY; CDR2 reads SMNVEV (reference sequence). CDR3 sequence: CASSIMWTGQYTGELFF. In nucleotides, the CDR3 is TGTGCCAGCAGCATTATGTGGACAGGGCAGTACACCGGGGAGCTGTTTTTT.

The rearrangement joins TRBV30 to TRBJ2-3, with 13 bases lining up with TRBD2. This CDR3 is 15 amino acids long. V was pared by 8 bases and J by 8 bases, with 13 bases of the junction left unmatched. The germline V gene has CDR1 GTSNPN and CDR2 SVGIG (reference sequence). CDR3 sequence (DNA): TGTGCCGGCCAAACAGGACTAGCGGGAGTTGGTACGCAGTATTTT. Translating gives CAGQTGLAGVGTQYF.

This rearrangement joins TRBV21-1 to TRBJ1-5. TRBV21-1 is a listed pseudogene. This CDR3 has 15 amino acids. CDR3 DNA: TGTGCCAGCAGCAAAAACAGGGAGGGGAAGCAGCCCCAGCATTTT. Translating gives CASSKNREGKQPQHF.

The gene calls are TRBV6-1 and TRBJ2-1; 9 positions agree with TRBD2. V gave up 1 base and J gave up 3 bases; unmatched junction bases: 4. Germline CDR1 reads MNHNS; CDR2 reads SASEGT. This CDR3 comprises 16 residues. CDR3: CASSEERTSDYNEQFF. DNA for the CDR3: TGTGCCAGCAGTGAAGAACGGACTAGCGACTACAATGAGCAGTTCTTC.

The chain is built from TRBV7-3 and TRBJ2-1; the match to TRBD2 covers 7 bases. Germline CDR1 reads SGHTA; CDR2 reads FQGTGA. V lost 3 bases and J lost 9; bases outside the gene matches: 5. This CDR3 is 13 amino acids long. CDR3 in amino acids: CASSLGREVEQFF. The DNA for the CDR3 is TGTGCCAGCAGCTTGGGACGGGAGGTTGAGCAGTTCTTC.

The CDR3 DNA is TGTGCCAGCAGCACAGATACAGGGTTCGGTGATGCTTTCTTT. It is translated as CASSTDTGFGDAFF. The rearrangement joins TRBV9 to TRBJ1-1, with D perhaps matching TRBD1 (6 bases). Trimming took 4 bases from V and 11 from J, leaving 21 bases between them. From germline, CDR1 is SGDLS and CDR2 YYNGEE. The CDR3 is 14 amino acids.

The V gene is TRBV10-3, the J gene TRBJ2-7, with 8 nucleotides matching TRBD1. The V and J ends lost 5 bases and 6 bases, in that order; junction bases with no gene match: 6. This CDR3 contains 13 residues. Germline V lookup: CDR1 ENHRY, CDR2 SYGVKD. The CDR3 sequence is CAISPRTGGEQYF. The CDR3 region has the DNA TGTGCCATCAGTCCGCGAACAGGGGGCGAGCAGTACTTC.

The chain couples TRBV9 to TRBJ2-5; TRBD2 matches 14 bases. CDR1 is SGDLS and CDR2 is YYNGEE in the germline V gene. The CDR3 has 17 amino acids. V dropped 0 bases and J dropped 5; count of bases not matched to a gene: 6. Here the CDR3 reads CASSVGLAGGRGETQYF. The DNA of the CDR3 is TGTGCCAGCAGCGTAGGACTAGCGGGAGGGCGGGGGGAGACCCAGTACTTC.

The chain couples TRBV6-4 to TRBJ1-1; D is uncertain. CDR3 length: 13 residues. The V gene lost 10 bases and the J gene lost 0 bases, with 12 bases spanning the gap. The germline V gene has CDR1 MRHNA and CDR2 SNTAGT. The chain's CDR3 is CANPTLMNTEAFF. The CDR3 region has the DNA TGTGCCAACCCGACACTCATGAACACTGAAGCTTTCTTT.

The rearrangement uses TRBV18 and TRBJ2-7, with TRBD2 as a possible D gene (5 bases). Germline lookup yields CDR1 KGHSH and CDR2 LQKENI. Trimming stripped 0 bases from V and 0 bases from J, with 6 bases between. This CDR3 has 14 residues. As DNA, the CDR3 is TGTGCCAGCTCACCACCTGAGGGCTCCTACGAGCAGTACTTC. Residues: CASSPPEGSYEQYF.

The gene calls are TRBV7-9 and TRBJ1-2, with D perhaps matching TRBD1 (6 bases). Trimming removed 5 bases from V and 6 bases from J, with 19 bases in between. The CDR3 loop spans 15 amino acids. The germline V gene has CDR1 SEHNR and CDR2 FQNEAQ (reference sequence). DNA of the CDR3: TGTGCCAGCAGCGTAATGCGGGGGGCCCCCGATGGCTACACCTTC. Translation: CASSVMRGAPDGYTF.

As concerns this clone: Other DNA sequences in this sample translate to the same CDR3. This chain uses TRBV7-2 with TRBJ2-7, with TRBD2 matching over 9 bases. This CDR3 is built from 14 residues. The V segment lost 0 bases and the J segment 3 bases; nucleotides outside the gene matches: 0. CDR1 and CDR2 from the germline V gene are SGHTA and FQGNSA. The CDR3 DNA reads TGTGCCAGCAGCTTAGCTAGCGGGAGCTACGAGCAGTACTTC. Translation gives CASSLASGSYEQYF.

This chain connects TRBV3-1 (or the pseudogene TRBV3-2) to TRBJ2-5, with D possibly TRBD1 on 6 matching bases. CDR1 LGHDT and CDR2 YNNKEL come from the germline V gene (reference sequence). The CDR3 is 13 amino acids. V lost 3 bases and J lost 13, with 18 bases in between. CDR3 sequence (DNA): TGTGCCAGCAGCCATCTTACCGGGACACCTATGTACTTC. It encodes CASSHLTGTPMYF.